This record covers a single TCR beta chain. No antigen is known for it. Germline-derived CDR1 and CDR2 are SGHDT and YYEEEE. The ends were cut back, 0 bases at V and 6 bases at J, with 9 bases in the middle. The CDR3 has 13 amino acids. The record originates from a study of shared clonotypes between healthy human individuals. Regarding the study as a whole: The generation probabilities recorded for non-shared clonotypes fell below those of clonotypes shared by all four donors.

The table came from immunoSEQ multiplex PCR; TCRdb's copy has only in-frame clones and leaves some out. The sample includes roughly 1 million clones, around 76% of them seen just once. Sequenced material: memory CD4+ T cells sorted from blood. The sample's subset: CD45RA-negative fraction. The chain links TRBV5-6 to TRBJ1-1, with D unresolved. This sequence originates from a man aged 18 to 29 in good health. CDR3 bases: TGTGCCAGCAGCTTGGTCGGTGTACCTGAAGCTTTCTTT. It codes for CASSLVGVPEAFF. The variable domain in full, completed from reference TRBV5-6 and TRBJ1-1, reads DAGVTQSPTHLIKTRGQQVTLRCSPKSGHDTVSWYQQALGQGPQFIFQYYEEEERQRGNFPDRFSGHQFPNYSSELNVNALLLGDSALYLCASSLVGVPEAFFGQGTRLTVV.